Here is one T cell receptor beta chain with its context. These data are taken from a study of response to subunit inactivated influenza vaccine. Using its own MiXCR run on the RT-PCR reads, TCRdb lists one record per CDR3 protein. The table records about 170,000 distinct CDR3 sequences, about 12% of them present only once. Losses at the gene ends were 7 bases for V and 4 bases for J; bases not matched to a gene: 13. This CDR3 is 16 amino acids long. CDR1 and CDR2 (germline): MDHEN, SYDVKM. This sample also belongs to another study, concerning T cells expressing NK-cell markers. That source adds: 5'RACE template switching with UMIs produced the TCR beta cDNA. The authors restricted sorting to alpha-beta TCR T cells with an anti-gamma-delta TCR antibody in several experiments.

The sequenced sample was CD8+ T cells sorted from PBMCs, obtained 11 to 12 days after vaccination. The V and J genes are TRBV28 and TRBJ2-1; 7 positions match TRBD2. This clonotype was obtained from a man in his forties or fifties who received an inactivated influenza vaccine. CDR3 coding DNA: TGTGCCAGCACTATTTTGGGCGGGAGTGCTTACAATGAGCAGTTCTTC. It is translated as CASTILGGSAYNEQFF.